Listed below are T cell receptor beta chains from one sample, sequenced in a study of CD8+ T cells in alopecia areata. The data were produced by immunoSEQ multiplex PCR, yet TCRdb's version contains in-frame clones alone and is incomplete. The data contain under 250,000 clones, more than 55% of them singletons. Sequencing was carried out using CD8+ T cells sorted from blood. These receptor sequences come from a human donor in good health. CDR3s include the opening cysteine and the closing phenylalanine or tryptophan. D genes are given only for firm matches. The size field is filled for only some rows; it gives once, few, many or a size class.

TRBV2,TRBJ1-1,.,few,TGTGCCAGCAGTGAACGGGGCTTGAACACTGAAGCTTTCTTT,CASSERGLNTEAFF
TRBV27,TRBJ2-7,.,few,TGTGCCAGCAGTTTATCTGGGTCCTACGAGCAGTACTTC,CASSLSGSYEQYF
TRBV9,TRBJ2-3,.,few,TGTGCCAGCAGCGAACGGCCAGATACGCAGTATTTT,CASSERPDTQYF
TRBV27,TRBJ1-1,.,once,TGTGCCAGCAGTGGGCTACCGGTAATGAACACTGAAGCTTTCTTT,CASSGLPVMNTEAFF
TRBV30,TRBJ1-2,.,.,TGTGCCTGGACCAATACCAAGGGCCAGCCTCTAAAACATGGCTACACCTTC,CAWTNTKGQPLKHGYTF
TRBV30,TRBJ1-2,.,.,TGTGCCTGGAGTTTGGCGGCCGCCGTGGGTGGCTACACCTTC,CAWSLAAAVGGYTF
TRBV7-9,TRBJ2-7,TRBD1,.,TGTGCCAGCAGCGGGACAGCCTACGAGCAGTACTTC,CASSGTAYEQYF
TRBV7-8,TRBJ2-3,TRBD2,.,TGTGCCAGCAGCTTGATCGGGGGAGGGTCAGATACGCAGTATTTT,CASSLIGGGSDTQYF
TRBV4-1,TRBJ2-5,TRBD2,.,TGCGCCAGCAGCCGAGGGACTAGCGGGGGGTTCCAGGAGACCCAGTACTTC,CASSRGTSGGFQETQYF
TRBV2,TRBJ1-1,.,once,TGTGCCAGCAGTCCCCAGGTCAGCTCTGAAGCTTTCTTT,CASSPQVSSEAFF
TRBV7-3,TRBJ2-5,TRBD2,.,TGTGCCAGCAGCGCCAGCGGGGGGACGTCGGAGACCCAGTACTTC,CASSASGGTSETQYF
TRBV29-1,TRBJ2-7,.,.,TGCAGCGTTGAAAGAGGGAACGGGCAGTACTTC,CSVERGNGQYF
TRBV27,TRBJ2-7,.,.,TGTGCCAGCAGTCCCGGACCACTTTACGAGCAGTACTTC,CASSPGPLYEQYF
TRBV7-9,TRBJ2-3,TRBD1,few,TGTGCCAGCAGGGGACAGGGTTCCGGGGATACGCAGTATTTT,CASRGQGSGDTQYF
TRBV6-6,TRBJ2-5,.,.,TGTGCCAGCAGCTCTGACAGCCAAGAGACCCAGTACTTC,CASSSDSQETQYF
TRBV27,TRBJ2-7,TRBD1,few,TGTGCCAGCAGTTTATCCGGGACAGGTTCTCTCGAGCAGTACTTC,CASSLSGTGSLEQYF
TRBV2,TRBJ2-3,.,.,TGTGCCAGCAATGCTATGCCCGGGGATACGCAGTATTTT,CASNAMPGDTQYF
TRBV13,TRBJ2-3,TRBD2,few,TGTGCCAGCAGCCTTAGCGGGGGGTACACAGATACGCAGTATTTT,CASSLSGGYTDTQYF
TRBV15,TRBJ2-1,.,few,TGTGCCACCAGCAGAGACGGGACGGACGACAATGAGCAGTTCTTC,CATSRDGTDDNEQFF
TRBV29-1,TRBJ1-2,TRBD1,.,TGCAGCGTTGAATCGGGACAGGGCTTCTATGGCTACACCTTC,CSVESGQGFYGYTF
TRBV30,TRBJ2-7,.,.,TGTGCCTGGAGTGTAGGGCCGCTTGGGTACGAGCAGTACTTC,CAWSVGPLGYEQYF
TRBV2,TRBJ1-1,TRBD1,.,TGTGCCAGCAGTCCTGGGACAGCGAACACTGAAGCTTTCTTT,CASSPGTANTEAFF
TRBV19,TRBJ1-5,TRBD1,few,TGTGCCAGTAGTTCGAGACAGGGGGCATTCAATCAGCCCCAGCATTTT,CASSSRQGAFNQPQHF
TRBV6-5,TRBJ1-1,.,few,TGTGCCAGCAGTTACGGCAGCAACACTGAAGCTTTCTTT,CASSYGSNTEAFF
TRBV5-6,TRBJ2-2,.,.,TGTGCCAGCCAGTTAGGCACCGGGGAGCTGTTTTTT,CASQLGTGELFF
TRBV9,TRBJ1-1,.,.,TGTGCCAGCAGCCCCCACTTGGACGGGGGCACTGAAGCTTTCTTT,CASSPHLDGGTEAFF
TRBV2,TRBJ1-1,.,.,TGTGCCAGCAGCCTAAGTCTGGGCACTGAAGCTTTCTTT,CASSLSLGTEAFF
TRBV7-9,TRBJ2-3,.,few,TGTGCCAGCAGCTTGGAAGGAGCAGATACGCAGTATTTT,CASSLEGADTQYF
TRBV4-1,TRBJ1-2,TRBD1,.,TGCGCCAGCAGCCTGGGGACAGTGGACCGCTATGGCTACACCTTC,CASSLGTVDRYGYTF
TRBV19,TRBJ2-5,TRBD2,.,TGTGCCAGTAGATCGGGGGGACTAGCGGTTGAGACCCAGTACTTC,CASRSGGLAVETQYF
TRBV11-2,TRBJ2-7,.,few,TGTGCCAGCAGCTTAGGGGACTCCTACGAGCAGTACTTC,CASSLGDSYEQYF
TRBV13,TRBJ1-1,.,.,TGTGCCAGCAGCCCCGCGGGGAGCACTGAAGCTTTCTTT,CASSPAGSTEAFF
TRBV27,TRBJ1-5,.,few,TGTGCCAGCAGCTATAGCAATCAGCCCCAGCATTTT,CASSYSNQPQHF
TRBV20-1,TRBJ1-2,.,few,TGCAGTACAGAAGGCTACACCTTC,CSTEGYTF
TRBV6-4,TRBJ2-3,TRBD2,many,TGTGCCAGCAGAGGACTAGCGTCCGAATCAGATACGCAGTATTTT,CASRGLASESDTQYF
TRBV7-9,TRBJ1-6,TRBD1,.,TGTGCCAGCAGAACCGCCGGGACAGACCAAAATTCACCCCTCCACTTT,CASRTAGTDQNSPLHF
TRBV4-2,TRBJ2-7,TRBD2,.,TGTGCCAGCAGCCAAGTTACTAGCGGGGGGTACGAGCAGTACTTC,CASSQVTSGGYEQYF
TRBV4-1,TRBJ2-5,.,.,TGCGCCAGCAGCCAAGTTTTCGCGCGAGAGACCCAGTACTTC,CASSQVFARETQYF
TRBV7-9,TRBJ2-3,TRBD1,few,TGTGCCAGCAGCCCCCGGGACAGAAACACAGATACGCAGTATTTT,CASSPRDRNTDTQYF